A single sample is the source of the 4 T cell receptor beta chains below, sequenced in a study of radiotherapy plus CTLA-4 blockade in lung cancer. TCRdb keeps only in-frame clones here, not all; method: immunoSEQ multiplex PCR. The sample has some 73,000 clones, 60% to 85% seen once; the top ten hold 22%. Material: peripheral blood, obtained from a patient treated with radiotherapy plus ipilimumab. The receptor set was obtained from a human donor with non-small cell lung cancer whose response to radiotherapy plus ipilimumab could not be evaluated. Some clones in this sample may be carry-over from other donors' samples.

The CDR3 region has the DNA TGTGCCAGCAGTCTTGCCGGAACGGATCCCACCAGCGGAAACTATGGCTACACCTTC. This translates into CASSLAGTDPTSGNYGYTF. This chain uses TRBV2 with TRBJ1-2; D call uncertain. V lost 5 bases and J 2 bases, leaving 27 bases between the germline ends. CDR3 length: 19 amino acids. CDR1 and CDR2 (germline): SNHLY, FYNNEI.

The chain is built from TRBV27 and TRBJ2-4; 7 bases line up with TRBD2. V lost 5 bases and J lost 8; bases outside the gene matches: 18. Germline lookup yields CDR1 MNHEY and CDR2 SMNVEV (reference sequence). CDR3 length: 17 residues. The CDR3 reads CASSTLPSHRGGDIQYF. Here the CDR3 DNA reads TGTGCCAGCAGTACTCTCCCCTCCCACCGGGGAGGGGACATTCAGTACTTC.

This sequence joins TRBV4-2 and TRBJ1-1; 7 bases map to TRBD1. CDR1 and CDR2 from the germline V gene are LGHNA and YNFKEQ. J lost 5 bases, V lost 4 bases, and 10 bases had no gene match. The CDR3 sequence is 15 residues long. CDR3 protein: CASSPRGGGLTEAFF. CDR3 coding DNA: TGTGCCAGCAGCCCACGAGGAGGGGGCTTGACTGAAGCTTTCTTT.

The gene calls are TRBV4-2 and TRBJ2-1; 9 bases are a match to TRBD2. The length of the CDR3 is 17 residues. V trimming: 3 bases; J trimming: 2 bases; junction bases outside the gene matches: 8. CDR1 LGHNA and CDR2 YNFKEQ come from the germline V gene. The CDR3 nucleotides are TGTGCCAGCAGCCACTCGGGACTAGCTAACCCCTACAATGAGCAGTTCTTC. Translation: CASSHSGLANPYNEQFF.